The 19 T cell receptor beta chains below were found in one sample sequenced in a study of T cells in Graves' hyperthyroidism and ophthalmopathy. The source material, RNA transcripts, was used to amplify TCR beta CDR3 regions. TCR CDR3 regions were first amplified by RT-PCR with HTBI primers. One entry per CDR3 protein, called by TCRdb with MiXCR from the multiplex PCR reads. This table holds about 590,000 distinct CDR3 sequences, about a sixth found once. The sample comprised blood. These receptors were taken from a woman under 40 with Graves' hyperthyroidism.

A note on this clonotype: Just one base apart from a much larger clone, this may be a read error. This is likely a read error, given that the CDR3 carries no conserved phenylalanine or tryptophan at its end. This chain uses TRBV20-1 with TRBJ1-1, with TRBD1 matching over 7 bases. The CDR3 spans 15 residues. Germline-derived CDR1 and CDR2 are DFQATT and SNEGSKA (reference sequence). V shed 0 bases and J 4 bases; nucleotides not matched to a gene: 8. In nucleotides, the CDR3 is TGCAGTGCTAGAGAACGGGAGGGGGCAGGCACTGAAGCTTTCCTT. It translates to CSAREREGAGTEAFL.

This clonotype appeared a single time. The J gene is TRBJ2-7, the V gene TRBV11-2, with 9 nucleotides matching TRBD2. This CDR3 is 16 amino acids long. Trimming at V came to 6 bases and at J to 6 bases, leaving 15 bases not matched to a gene. CDR1 is SGHAT, CDR2 FQNNGV, per germline. DNA for the CDR3: TGTGCCAGCAGTGCCGGGGGAGCTAGCGGGACTGTCGAGCAGTACTTC. Its translation is CASSAGGASGTVEQYF.

This clonotype was observed many times. The chain uses TRBV20-1 and TRBJ1-2; 11 bases match TRBD1. The germline V gene has CDR1 DFQATT and CDR2 SNEGSKA (reference sequence). J was trimmed by 4 bases and V by 7 bases; bases with no gene match: 2. CDR3 length: 12 residues. The CDR3 bases are TGCAGTGAAGGGACAGGGGGCTATGGCTACACCTTC. This codes for CSEGTGGYGYTF.

This clonotype has ten or more counts. The rearrangement uses TRBV27 and TRBJ1-1; D might be TRBD1 (5 bases). Germline V gene sequence: CDR1 MNHEY, CDR2 SMNVEV (reference sequence). The CDR3 is made up of 14 amino acids. Trimming stripped 6 bases from V and 7 bases from J, with 18 bases between. CDR3: CASSLSLGLGEAFF. The CDR3 region has the DNA TGTGCCAGCAGCCTTAGCCTGGGGCTTGGTGAAGCTTTCTTT.

Ten or more counts support this clonotype. The rearrangement links TRBV6-2 or TRBV6-3 to TRBJ2-7; 12 nucleotides line up with TRBD1. This CDR3 region has 19 residues. The junction had 11 bases not matched to a gene; V was cut back by 0 bases and J by 2 bases. Germline V lookup: CDR1 MNHEY, CDR2 SVGEGT. CDR3 loop: CASSYSVRDRGPFTYEQYF. The CDR3 coding sequence is TGTGCCAGCAGTTACTCGGTCCGGGACAGGGGGCCATTTACCTACGAGCAGTACTTC.

This clonotype was counted many times. The genes are TRBV20-1 and TRBJ2-1; 7 positions agree with TRBD2. CDR1 is DFQATT and CDR2 is SNEGSKA in the germline V gene (reference sequence). J gave up 6 bases and V 8 bases, and 10 bases lay outside the gene matches. CDR3 length: 13 amino acids. The CDR3 loop is CSPRARESNEQFF. The CDR3 DNA reads TGCAGTCCGAGGGCGCGGGAGTCCAATGAGCAGTTCTTC.

At least ten counts were recorded for this clonotype. The CDR3 DNA follows: TGTGCCAGCAGTCGAGCGGGAGTCACAGATACGCAGTATTTT. Its protein is CASSRAGVTDTQYF. The genes are TRBV7-9 and TRBJ2-3; 8 nucleotides match TRBD2. From germline, CDR1 is SEHNR and CDR2 FQNEAQ (reference sequence). The CDR3 loop spans 14 amino acids. V lost 6 bases, J lost 2 bases, and 4 bases stayed unmatched.

This clonotype came up many times. The chain uses TRBV2 and TRBJ1-1, with 7 positions matching TRBD1. The junction had 16 bases not matched to a gene; V was cut back by 6 bases and J by 6 bases. Germline-derived CDR1 and CDR2 are SNHLY and FYNNEI. The CDR3 is 16 residues long. CDR3 sequence reads: CASRPTGSFTEPEAFF. For the CDR3, the DNA is TGTGCCAGCAGACCGACAGGGAGCTTCACGGAGCCTGAAGCTTTCTTT.

This clonotype appeared many times. This sequence joins TRBV15 and TRBJ1-1; 10 bases map to TRBD1. Per germline, CDR1 LNHNV and CDR2 YYDKDF (reference sequence). V was clipped by 0 bases and J by 8 bases; unmatched bases: 6. This CDR3 is built from 15 residues. DNA of the CDR3: TGTGCCACCAGCAGAGATAAAGGGACAGGGGACGAAGCTTTCTTT. It encodes CATSRDKGTGDEAFF.

This clonotype came up many times. The rearrangement links TRBV28 to TRBJ2-5; D may be TRBD2 (6 bases). The CDR3 is 14 residues long. V shed 3 bases and J shed 4 bases, with 12 bases lying between them. Germline CDR1 reads MDHEN; CDR2 reads SYDVKM. The CDR3: CASSLRRGVETQYF. In DNA form, the CDR3 reads TGTGCCAGCAGTTTGAGGAGGGGAGTAGAGACCCAGTACTTC.

This clonotype was detected ten times or more. The CDR3 sequence is CASRSSGSSYNEQFF. The CDR3 coding sequence is TGTGCCAGCAGGTCTAGCGGAAGCTCCTACAATGAGCAGTTCTTC. J is TRBJ2-1 and V is TRBV28; TRBD2 agrees at 7 bases. Trimming cost V 6 bases and J 0 bases; bases outside gene matches: 5. Germline CDR1 and CDR2: MDHEN and SYDVKM. This CDR3 contains 15 residues. Variable domain in full (rest from reference TRBV28 and TRBJ2-1): DVKVTQSSRYLVKRTGEKVFLECVQDMDHENMFWYRQDPGLGLRLIYFSYDVKMKEKGDIPEGYSVSREKKERFSLILESASTNQTSMYLCASRSSGSSYNEQFFGPGTRLTVL.

This clonotype was counted a few times. The chain joins TRBV27 to TRBJ2-1, with 9 bases matching TRBD1. The junction had 7 bases not matched to a gene; V was cut back by 5 bases and J by 8 bases. Germline CDR1 is MNHEY and CDR2 is SMNVEV (reference sequence). The CDR3 length is 14 residues. The DNA of the CDR3 is TGTGCCAGCAGTATGGGACAGGGAAGCGATGAGCAGTTCTTC. Its protein is CASSMGQGSDEQFF.

This clonotype was seen many times. The chain employs TRBV27 and TRBJ2-3; 12 bases fit TRBD2. Per germline, CDR1 MNHEY and CDR2 SMNVEV (reference sequence). The CDR3 is made up of 14 amino acids. V dropped 5 bases and J dropped 5; count of bases not matched to a gene: 2. CDR3 region: CASSLAGGRDTQYF. The CDR3 nucleotides read TGTGCCAGCAGTCTAGCGGGAGGGCGAGATACGCAGTATTTT.

This clonotype was observed at least ten times. The chain joins TRBV5-1 to TRBJ1-5, with 10 bases aligning to TRBD1. CDR1 and CDR2 from the germline V gene are SGHRS and YFSETQ. CDR3 length: 15 amino acids. J was trimmed by 6 bases and V by 4 bases; bases with no gene match: 7. The CDR3 nucleotides are TGCGCCAGCAGCACCGGGACAGGGGATGGTCAGCCCCAGCATTTT. Amino acids: CASSTGTGDGQPQHF.

This clonotype was recorded at least ten times. The chain recombines TRBV10-3 with TRBJ2-7, with 9 nucleotides matching TRBD2. The CDR3 runs 15 residues. The J segment lost 2 bases and the V segment lost 6 bases, leaving 8 bases of the junction unmatched. Germline V lookup: CDR1 ENHRY, CDR2 SYGVKD. Here the CDR3 reads CAIRSGTSNTYEQYF. CDR3 nucleotides: TGTGCCATCAGATCCGGGACTAGCAATACCTACGAGCAGTACTTC.

In regard to this clonotype: The junction departs from germline at one end; a sequencing error may be responsible. This chain uses TRBV27 with TRBJ2-7; 7 bases align to TRBD2. This CDR3 contains 14 residues. Germline V gives CDR1 MNHEY, CDR2 SMNVEV (reference sequence). DNA of the CDR3: TGTGCCTGCAGTTTCGGGGGGAACAGCTACGAGCAGTACTTC. It codes for CACSFGGNSYEQYF.

The genes are TRBV7-2 and TRBJ2-7; D may be TRBD1 or TRBD2 (5 bases each). The CDR3 length is 15 residues. Germline assignment: CDR1 SGHTA and CDR2 FQGNSA. Trimming left V 1 base short and J 4 bases short, with 14 bases between. CDR3 bases: TGTGCCAGCAGCTTAGGAGGGGCAGGAAATTACGAGCAGTACTTC. This gives the protein CASSLGGAGNYEQYF.

This clonotype was counted only a few times. The chain joins TRBV19 to TRBJ2-1; D remains unclear. The CDR3 is made up of 16 amino acids. Germline loops: CDR1 LNHDA, CDR2 SQIVND (reference sequence). With 1 base removed from V and 9 bases from J, the gap between germline ends came to 19 bases. Here the CDR3 DNA reads TGTGCCAGTAGTATAGTATCCAGCGTCTTCTTTTTTGAGCAGTTCTTC. This encodes CASSIVSSVFFFEQFF.

This clonotype has ten or more counts. The chain links TRBV28 to TRBJ1-1; a possible D gene is TRBD1 (5 bases). The CDR3 spans 13 residues. Germline CDR1 is MDHEN and CDR2 is SYDVKM. Trimming removed 7 bases from V and 1 base from J, with 10 bases in between. CDR3 region: CASTGRTNTEAFF. In DNA form, the CDR3 reads TGTGCCAGCACGGGGCGCACGAACACTGAAGCTTTCTTT.